This is a list of T cell receptor beta chains from one sample in a study of T cell repertoires in cytomegalovirus infection. Their antigen targets remain unknown. TCRdb processed the reads anew with MiXCR; each CDR3 protein has one entry. This sample has approximately 270,000 distinct CDR3 sequences, with 22% found just once. This specimen consisted of cultured PBMCs, obtained from culture after CMV antigen stimulation. These receptors were taken from a human donor in good health (CMV status not recorded). Some clones in this sample may be carry-over from other donors' samples. Each CDR3 is given with its conserved first and last residue. D genes are given only for firm matches. The size entry is marked missing in some rows and otherwise reads once, few, many or a size class.

clone size: many; J gene: TRBJ2-5; D gene: TRBD1; V gene: TRBV12-3/TRBV12-4; CDR3 protein: CASSLQGAGETQYF; CDR3 DNA: TGTGCCAGCAGCCTCCAGGGGGCAGGGGAGACCCAGTACTTC
clone size: many; J gene: TRBJ1-4; D gene: -; V gene: TRBV12-3/TRBV12-4; CDR3 protein: CASSFDRTNEKLFF; CDR3 DNA: TGTGCCAGCAGTTTCGACAGAACTAATGAAAAACTGTTTTTT
clone size: few; J gene: TRBJ2-2; D gene: -; V gene: TRBV4-1; CDR3 protein: CASRRQVSDTGELFF; CDR3 DNA: TGCGCCAGCAGGAGACAGGTGTCGGACACCGGGGAGCTGTTTTTT
clone size: -; J gene: TRBJ1-2; D gene: TRBD1; V gene: TRBV5-1; CDR3 protein: CASSPRTGDTYGYTF; CDR3 DNA: TGCGCCAGCAGCCCCAGGACAGGGGACACCTATGGCTACACCTTC
clone size: few; J gene: TRBJ2-7; D gene: -; V gene: TRBV19; CDR3 protein: CASSDTTITYEQYF; CDR3 DNA: TGTGCCAGTAGCGACACGACCATAACCTACGAGCAGTACTTC
clone size: few; J gene: TRBJ2-1; D gene: TRBD2; V gene: TRBV5-6; CDR3 protein: CASSRGLAEDEQFF; CDR3 DNA: TGTGCCAGCAGCCGGGGACTAGCGGAAGATGAGCAGTTCTTC
clone size: many; J gene: TRBJ1-4; D gene: TRBD1; V gene: TRBV7-2; CDR3 protein: CASSLRTSIRGIGEKLFF; CDR3 DNA: TGTGCCAGCAGCTTAAGGACTAGCATCAGGGGGATTGGTGAAAAACTGTTTTTT
clone size: many; J gene: TRBJ2-7; D gene: TRBD1; V gene: TRBV7-6; CDR3 protein: CASTPTGPGQNYEQYF; CDR3 DNA: TGTGCCAGCACCCCCACTGGGCCGGGACAGAACTACGAGCAGTACTTC
clone size: -; J gene: TRBJ2-1; D gene: TRBD2; V gene: TRBV5-1; CDR3 protein: CASSSGLAVEREQFF; CDR3 DNA: TGCGCCAGCAGCTCGGGACTAGCGGTAGAGCGGGAGCAGTTCTTC
clone size: few; J gene: TRBJ2-4; D gene: -; V gene: TRBV20-1; CDR3 protein: CSASGLGNIQYF; CDR3 DNA: TGCAGTGCTAGCGGATTGGGAAACATTCAGTACTTC
clone size: few; J gene: TRBJ2-2; D gene: TRBD1; V gene: TRBV20-1; CDR3 protein: CSARDPLTGGGELFF; CDR3 DNA: TGCAGTGCTAGAGATCCATTGACAGGGGGCGGGGAGCTGTTTTTT
clone size: few; J gene: TRBJ1-5; D gene: -; V gene: TRBV6-1; CDR3 protein: CASRRRGEGNQPQHF; CDR3 DNA: TGTGCCAGCAGACGCCGCGGGGAAGGCAATCAGCCCCAGCATTTT
clone size: many; J gene: TRBJ2-4; D gene: TRBD2; V gene: TRBV7-2; CDR3 protein: CASSLGLAGVLAKNIQYF; CDR3 DNA: TGTGCCAGCAGCTTAGGTCTAGCGGGAGTCTTAGCCAAAAACATTCAGTACTTC
clone size: few; J gene: TRBJ2-5; D gene: -; V gene: TRBV4-3; CDR3 protein: CASSQDRLSGGETQYF; CDR3 DNA: TGCGCCAGCAGCCAAGACAGACTCTCCGGGGGAGAGACCCAGTACTTC
clone size: -; J gene: TRBJ2-1; D gene: TRBD1; V gene: TRBV11-2; CDR3 protein: CASSFLYSGQSNEQFF; CDR3 DNA: TGTGCCAGCAGCTTCCTCTACTCGGGACAGAGCAATGAGCAGTTCTTC
clone size: few; J gene: TRBJ1-4; D gene: TRBD1; V gene: TRBV15; CDR3 protein: CATSSDREGEKLFF; CDR3 DNA: TGTGCCACCAGCAGCGACAGGGAGGGTGAAAAACTGTTTTTT
clone size: -; J gene: TRBJ2-4; D gene: -; V gene: TRBV2; CDR3 protein: CASGALAKNIQYF; CDR3 DNA: TGTGCCAGCGGGGCACTAGCCAAAAACATTCAGTACTTC
clone size: -; J gene: TRBJ2-1; D gene: -; V gene: TRBV10-1; CDR3 protein: CASLYPPGRVDEQFF; CDR3 DNA: TGCGCCAGCCTATACCCACCGGGAAGGGTCGATGAGCAGTTCTTC
clone size: many; J gene: TRBJ2-1; D gene: TRBD2; V gene: TRBV11-3; CDR3 protein: CASSLGTSGRSGEQFF; CDR3 DNA: TGTGCCAGCAGCTTAGGCACTAGCGGGAGGTCCGGGGAGCAGTTCTTC
clone size: -; J gene: TRBJ2-3; D gene: -; V gene: TRBV5-1; CDR3 protein: CASSSKPGTVSTDTQYF; CDR3 DNA: TGCGCCAGCAGCTCAAAGCCCGGGACGGTCTCCACAGATACGCAGTATTTT
clone size: -; J gene: TRBJ1-1; D gene: -; V gene: TRBV19; CDR3 protein: CASTPSWLNTEAFF; CDR3 DNA: TGTGCCAGTACCCCGTCCTGGCTGAACACTGAAGCTTTCTTT
clone size: many; J gene: TRBJ2-3; D gene: TRBD2; V gene: TRBV5-4; CDR3 protein: CASSLNWEGTQYF; CDR3 DNA: TGTGCCAGCAGCTTGAATTGGGAGGGGACGCAGTATTTT
clone size: few; J gene: TRBJ2-1; D gene: -; V gene: TRBV15; CDR3 protein: CATSPGVGYNEQFF; CDR3 DNA: TGTGCCACCAGCCCGGGAGTAGGATACAATGAGCAGTTCTTC
clone size: -; J gene: TRBJ2-1; D gene: TRBD2; V gene: TRBV12-3/TRBV12-4; CDR3 protein: CASSRTSGRAWEQFF; CDR3 DNA: TGTGCCAGCAGCCGGACTAGCGGGAGAGCTTGGGAGCAGTTCTTC
clone size: few; J gene: TRBJ2-6; D gene: -; V gene: TRBV5-1; CDR3 protein: CASSLIGAGGANVLTF; CDR3 DNA: TGCGCCAGCAGCTTGATCGGGGCGGGGGGGGCCAACGTCCTGACTTTC
clone size: -; J gene: TRBJ2-1; D gene: -; V gene: TRBV11-2; CDR3 protein: CASSPLSPRGNEQFF; CDR3 DNA: TGTGCCAGCAGCCCCCTGAGTCCCCGTGGAAATGAGCAGTTCTTC
clone size: -; J gene: TRBJ2-2; D gene: -; V gene: TRBV18; CDR3 protein: CASSESTGLPSTGELFF; CDR3 DNA: TGTGCCAGCTCAGAATCCACGGGACTCCCCAGCACCGGGGAGCTGTTTTTT
clone size: few; J gene: TRBJ1-2; D gene: -; V gene: TRBV7-9; CDR3 protein: CASSQTGTGGYTF; CDR3 DNA: TGTGCCAGCAGCCAAACAGGGACGGGTGGCTACACCTTC
clone size: many; J gene: TRBJ2-3; D gene: -; V gene: TRBV20-1; CDR3 protein: CSGIGVQNTDTQYF; CDR3 DNA: TGCAGTGGAATTGGAGTTCAGAACACAGATACGCAGTATTTT